The 19 T cell receptor beta chains below all came from one sample that was sequenced in a study of PD-1 blockade in classical Hodgkin lymphoma (dated by TCRdb to 2018 to 2020). The time point tag for this specimen amounts to: cycle 4 day 1 (C4D1), after 5 to 7 weeks of nivolumab. Every trial patient had relapsed after autologous stem cell transplantation, and cohorts A, B and C differed in prior brentuximab vedotin exposure. Receptors were amplified or captured by the immunoSEQ multiplex PCR assay. In TCRdb, the immuneACCESS table is reduced to in-frame sequences with V and J assigned. These tables do not hold every clone; where another copy was compared, an unresolved V gene accounts for under half, and the others remain unexplained. This sample gives approximately 30,000 clones in total; around 72% of them show up just once. The leading ten clones occupy approximately 3.6% of the sample. The sample consisted of peripheral blood mononuclear cells (PBMCs), taken before the fourth cycle of nivolumab. These receptors came from a human donor with classical Hodgkin lymphoma.

This chain uses TRBV9 with TRBJ2-3, with TRBD2 identical over 16 bases. The CDR3 totals 19 residues. Germline V gives CDR1 SGDLS, CDR2 YYNGEE. With V trimmed by 4 bases and J by 1 base, 9 bases remained unmatched. The DNA for the CDR3 is TGTGCCAGCAGCCCCTTAGGGGGGACTAGCGGGGGGGGCACAGATACGCAGTATTTT. It yields the protein CASSPLGGTSGGGTDTQYF.

The rearrangement uses TRBV7-2 and TRBJ2-7; no clear D. V was clipped by 0 bases and J by 0 bases, with 9 bases between them. Germline CDR1 and CDR2: SGHTA and FQGNSA. The CDR3 totals 15 residues. The CDR3 is CASSLAPKSSYEQYF. Here the CDR3 DNA reads TGTGCCAGCAGCTTAGCGCCCAAGAGCTCCTACGAGCAGTACTTC.

The chain carries TRBV19 and TRBJ1-6; the match to TRBD1 covers 7 bases. This CDR3 contains 14 residues. Trimming at V came to 6 bases and at J to 5 bases, leaving 4 bases not matched to a gene. Germline V lookup: CDR1 LNHDA, CDR2 SQIVND (reference sequence). The CDR3 reads CASRTGTDNSPLHF. In nucleotides, the CDR3 is TGTGCCAGTAGGACCGGGACAGATAATTCACCCCTCCACTTT.

Only a few counts were recorded for this clone. The gene calls are TRBV5-1 and TRBJ2-3; D is possibly TRBD2 (6 bases). Trimming stripped 4 bases from V and 3 bases from J, with 12 bases between. The CDR3 sequence is 14 residues long. Germline V lookup: CDR1 SGHRS, CDR2 YFSETQ. The CDR3 DNA reads as TGCGCCAGCAGCCACGGAAGCGGGACAGATACGCAGTATTTT. It specifies CASSHGSGTDTQYF.

The chain carries TRBV7-8 and TRBJ1-5; 7 nucleotides match TRBD1. Trimming removed 3 bases from V and 9 bases from J; junction bases left unmatched: 8. The CDR3 runs to 14 residues. Germline CDR1 is SGHVS and CDR2 is FQNEAQ. CDR3: CASSLTGSRRPQHF. CDR3 nucleotide sequence: TGTGCCAGCAGCTTGACAGGGTCACGGAGGCCCCAGCATTTT. The full variable domain, rest sourced from reference TRBV7-8 and TRBJ1-5, is GAGVSQSPRYKVAKRGQDVALRCDPISGHVSLFWYQQALGQGPEFLTYFQNEAQLDKSGLPSDRFFAERPEGSVSTLKIQRTQQEDSAVYLCASSLTGSRRPQHFGDGTRLSIL.

The chain employs TRBV18 and TRBJ2-2; D gene uncertain. The CDR3 covers 12 residues. The germline V and J ends were trimmed by 3 bases and 7 bases, with 6 bases remaining between them. Per the germline V gene, CDR1 is KGHSH and CDR2 is LQKENI. CDR3 residues: CASSPLSGELFF. CDR3 in DNA: TGTGCCAGCTCACCCCTGAGCGGGGAGCTGTTTTTT. Full variable domain (remainder filled in from reference TRBV18 and TRBJ2-2): NAGVMQNPRHLVRRRGQEARLRCSPMKGHSHVYWYRQLPEEGLKFMVYLQKENIIDESGMPKERFSAEFPKEGPSILRIQQVVRGDSAAYFCASSPLSGELFFGEGSRLTVL.

V and J are TRBV5-1 and TRBJ2-3; D might be TRBD1 (5 bases). In germline, CDR1 is SGHRS, CDR2 YFSETQ. CDR3 size: 18 residues. The V gene lost 4 bases and the J gene lost 6 bases, with 27 bases spanning the gap. The CDR3 DNA is TGCGCCAGCAGCCCCACACCATCATCAGGGTACCAAAGGGATACGCAGTATTTT. Its protein is CASSPTPSSGYQRDTQYF.

This chain uses TRBV10-3 with TRBJ2-2, with 9 bases identical to TRBD2. Germline CDR1 ENHRY, CDR2 SYGVKD. Trimming removed 3 bases from V and 4 bases from J; junction bases left unmatched: 6. The CDR3 consists of 16 residues. CDR3 amino acids: CAISDPGLATTGELFF. The CDR3 DNA reads TGTGCCATCAGTGACCCGGGACTAGCAACCACCGGGGAGCTGTTTTTT.

The rearrangement uses TRBV9 and TRBJ2-3; D gene unclear. The ends were cut back, 3 bases at V and 0 bases at J, with 2 bases in the middle. The CDR3 consists of 12 residues. Germline V gene sequence: CDR1 SGDLS, CDR2 YYNGEE. DNA for the CDR3: TGTGCCAGCAGCGCCAGCACAGATACGCAGTATTTT. This sequence encodes CASSASTDTQYF.

With regard to this clone: Other DNA variants within this sample encode the same CDR3. The chain is built from TRBV30 and TRBJ1-5, with 7 bases identical to TRBD1. The junction had 11 bases not matched to a gene; V was cut back by 3 bases and J by 0 bases. Per the germline V gene, CDR1 is GTSNPN and CDR2 is SVGIG (reference sequence). CDR3 length equals 17 residues. The CDR3 protein is CAWSRDRSDRSNQPQHF. CDR3 DNA sequence: TGTGCCTGGAGCCGGGACAGAAGCGATCGTAGCAATCAGCCCCAGCATTTT.

The chain has TRBV19 and TRBJ2-3; D may correspond to TRBD1 or TRBD2 (5 bases each). CDR3 length: 18 residues. CDR1 LNHDA and CDR2 SQIVND come from the germline V gene (reference sequence). V shed 7 bases and J shed 1 base, with 24 bases lying between them. The CDR3 DNA reads as TGTGCCAGTACCCACCACCTTGCCCGGGACCCCGGCACAGATACGCAGTATTTT. Translation gives CASTHHLARDPGTDTQYF.

CDR3: CASSTQGANYGYTF. CDR3 nucleotide sequence: TGTGCCAGCAGTACACAGGGGGCGAACTATGGCTACACCTTC. The V and J genes are TRBV7-9 and TRBJ1-2; 9 positions match TRBD1. The CDR3 consists of 14 residues. V dropped 6 bases and J dropped 2; count of bases not matched to a gene: 4. Germline V gene data show CDR1 as SEHNR and CDR2 as FQNEAQ (reference sequence).

The chain has TRBV6-1 and TRBJ1-2, with no clear D. The germline V gene has CDR1 MNHNS and CDR2 SASEGT. V was shortened by 4 bases and J by 3 bases, with 6 bases between the two germline ends. The CDR3 consists of 12 residues. This chain's CDR3 is CASSGTDYGYTF. The CDR3 nucleotides are TGTGCCAGCAGTGGGACGGACTATGGCTACACCTTC.

The chain combines TRBV19 with TRBJ2-5; 7 nucleotides agree with TRBD1. The V and J ends lost 0 bases and 3 bases, in that order; junction bases with no gene match: 4. CDR3 length: 15 residues. CDR1 is LNHDA, CDR2 SQIVND, per germline (reference sequence). This chain's CDR3 is CASSIDRTGEETQYF. The CDR3 DNA reads TGTGCCAGTAGTATAGATCGCACAGGGGAAGAGACCCAGTACTTC.

The rearrangement joins TRBV5-4 to TRBJ2-2; 8 positions agree with TRBD2. The CDR3 sequence is 14 residues long. With V trimmed by 0 bases and J by 5 bases, 0 bases remained unmatched. Germline V gives CDR1 SGHNT, CDR2 YYREEE (reference sequence). The CDR3 sequence is CASSLGLATGELFF. CDR3 nucleotides: TGTGCCAGCAGCTTGGGACTAGCGACCGGGGAGCTGTTTTTT.

The genes are TRBV6-1 and TRBJ1-6; 9 bases are shared with TRBD1. Unmatched junction bases numbered 10, after V lost 6 bases and J lost 7 bases. From germline, CDR1 is MNHNS and CDR2 SASEGT. The CDR3 extends over 16 amino acids. DNA of the CDR3: TGTGCCAGCAGCGAACAGGGGGCCCGAGCCAATTCACCCCTCCACTTT. Its protein product is CASSEQGARANSPLHF.

CDR3 sequence reads: CASSLADRPSAGETQYF. In nucleotides, the CDR3 is TGCGCCAGCAGCTTGGCCGACAGGCCCTCAGCTGGAGAGACCCAGTACTTC. The chain is built from TRBV5-1 and TRBJ2-5, with D possibly TRBD1 on 6 matching bases. This CDR3 has 17 residues. Trimming took 0 bases from V and 4 from J, leaving 19 bases between them. Germline V lookup: CDR1 SGHRS, CDR2 YFSETQ.

V gene TRBV7-8 combines with J gene TRBJ2-2; TRBD1 matches at 9 bases. The germline gives CDR1 SGHVS, CDR2 FQNEAQ. This CDR3 is 15 amino acids long. J gave up 7 bases and V 1 base, and 4 bases lay outside the gene matches. CDR3 residues: CASSLDRGLGGELFF. The CDR3 bases are TGTGCCAGCAGCTTAGACAGGGGGCTGGGCGGGGAGCTGTTTTTT.

V and J are TRBV7-9 and TRBJ1-1; D possibly corresponds to TRBD1 (5 bases). The CDR3 is made up of 13 amino acids. Germline values: CDR1 SEHNR, CDR2 FQNEAQ (reference sequence). V lost 2 bases and J 5 bases, leaving 9 bases between the germline ends. The CDR3 region has the DNA TGTGCCAGCAGCTTATCTGGGGGGACTGAAGCTTTCTTT. This codes for CASSLSGGTEAFF.